The present T cell receptor beta chain was sequenced within a study of identical twins. This clonotype was detected a few times. The V segment lost 0 bases and the J segment 7 bases; nucleotides outside the gene matches: 9. The length of the CDR3 is 15 residues. The germline V gene encodes CDR1 SGDLS and CDR2 YYNGEE. TCRdb independently ran MiXCR on the 5' RACE reads; one entry per CDR3 protein. The data hold roughly 690,000 distinct CDR3 sequences, with 21% observed a single time. In addition, the sample was reused for a study of T cells expressing NK-cell markers.

The clonotype comes from a woman aged 18-29 years in good health. The gene calls are TRBV9 and TRBJ2-7; 8 bases are shared with TRBD2. Material: PBMCs. CDR3 sequence: CASSVVGLGKEEQYF. As DNA, the CDR3 is TGTGCCAGCAGCGTAGTGGGACTAGGGAAGGAAGAGCAGTACTTC.